This T cell receptor beta chain was captured by sequencing in a study of blood T cell repertoires in COVID-19. Overall study: From the United States, Italy and Spain came samples of acute and convalescent COVID-19. In each case, the material was cDNA or gDNA derived from T cells, B-cell-depleted T cells, or PBMCs.

Participant ages covered roughly 18 to 89 years across 24 US areas. In the original analysis: Nucleated cell number was recorded as an estimate derived from reference gene primer amplification. Generated by immunoSEQ multiplex PCR, the TCRdb table keeps only in-frame clones and is missing some. That table gives V, J and clone size, and the DNA gave D and trimming. The data contain roughly 280,000 clones, around 89% of them singletons. Material for sequencing was PBMCs or T cells enriched from blood (not recorded which). The clonotype originates from a woman under 40 with acute COVID-19.

CDR3 sequence: CAIKSGTAPTEAFF. CDR3 in DNA: TGTGCCATCAAATCCGGGACAGCTCCCACTGAAGCTTTCTTT. The rearrangement uses TRBV10-3 and TRBJ1-1; TRBD1 agrees at 7 bases. Per germline, CDR1 ENHRY and CDR2 SYGVKD. The junction had 9 bases not matched to a gene; V was cut back by 7 bases and J by 4 bases. The CDR3 is 14 amino acids.